A single sample gave rise to the 7 T cell receptor beta chains below, sequenced in a study of blood T cell repertoires in COVID-19. Only in-frame clones appear in the TCRdb table, and some are missing; sequencing was by immunoSEQ multiplex PCR. The sample shows 300,000 or so clones, about 90% of them seen only once. Sequencing input: PBMCs or T cells enriched from blood (not recorded which). The source is a woman under 40 who had recovered from COVID-19.

The chain employs TRBV13 and TRBJ2-3, with 9 nucleotides matching TRBD2. The germline CDR1 and CDR2 sequences are PRHDT and FYEKMQ (reference sequence). The length of the CDR3 is 17 residues. The V segment lost 4 bases and the J segment 1 base; nucleotides outside the gene matches: 9. The CDR3 sequence: CASSSGPIAGGTDTQYF. The DNA of the CDR3 is TGTGCCAGCAGCTCCGGGCCCATAGCGGGGGGCACAGATACGCAGTATTTT.

The V gene is TRBV4-2, the J gene TRBJ1-2; 7 bases match TRBD1. Looked up from germline, CDR1 is LGHNA and CDR2 is YNFKEQ. Trimming cost V 0 bases and J 3 bases; bases outside gene matches: 19. The CDR3 is 20 residues long. The chain's CDR3 is CASSQEIEGARIGFDYGYTF. DNA of the CDR3: TGTGCCAGCAGCCAAGAAATAGAGGGGGCGCGAATTGGGTTTGACTATGGCTACACCTTC.

The rearrangement joins TRBV5-1 to TRBJ2-3; TRBD1 aligns across 7 bases. The CDR3 consists of 14 residues. V was clipped by 4 bases and J by 0 bases; unmatched bases: 2. Germline V gives CDR1 SGHRS, CDR2 YFSETQ. CDR3 nucleotides: TGCGCCAGCAGCCCGGGACAGAGCACAGATACGCAGTATTTT. This translates into CASSPGQSTDTQYF.

The chain combines TRBV3-1 (or the pseudogene TRBV3-2) with TRBJ2-2, with 10 nucleotides matching TRBD2. The CDR3 is 17 amino acids. The germline V gene encodes CDR1 LGHDT and CDR2 YNNKEL (reference sequence). J lost 3 bases, V lost 4 bases, and 8 bases had no gene match. The CDR3 DNA sequence: TGTGCCAGCAGCCGAGAGCGGGGGGGCCGGGACACCGGGGAGCTGTTTTTT. It specifies CASSRERGGRDTGELFF.

The chain employs TRBV3-1 (or the pseudogene TRBV3-2) and TRBJ1-4, with 10 bases fitting TRBD1. Germline CDR1 and CDR2: LGHDT and YNNKEL (reference sequence). The CDR3 spans 14 residues. V dropped 4 bases and J dropped 8; count of bases not matched to a gene: 4. The chain's CDR3 is CASSPRDRGEKLFF. The CDR3 DNA reads as TGTGCCAGCAGCCCCCGGGACAGGGGAGAAAAACTGTTTTTT.

The J gene is TRBJ1-3, the V gene TRBV28; no clear D. The V end lost 6 bases, the J end lost 4 bases, and 10 bases lay between the germline ends. CDR3 length equals 13 residues. Germline CDR1 MDHEN, CDR2 SYDVKM. The CDR3 nucleotides read TGTGCCAGCAGCCCGGGAATAGGAAACACCATATATTTT. It translates to CASSPGIGNTIYF.

The rearrangement links TRBV11-2 to TRBJ2-3; TRBD1 matches 7 bases. The CDR3 is 15 amino acids. With V trimmed by 5 bases and J by 2 bases, 7 bases remained unmatched. Germline-derived CDR1 and CDR2 are SGHAT and FQNNGV. The CDR3 reads CASSRLRGLTDTQYF. The CDR3 nucleotides are TGTGCCAGCAGCCGCCTGAGGGGGCTCACAGATACGCAGTATTTT.